One and the same sample provided the 19 T cell receptor beta chains below, sequenced in a study of cytomegalovirus exposure and HLA in healthy donors. Primers: 60 Vbeta forward and 13 Jbeta reverse. The data were produced by immunoSEQ multiplex PCR, yet TCRdb's version contains in-frame clones alone and is incomplete. The sample holds about 160,000 clones; around four fifths are singletons and the top ten take approximately 1.9%. Sequences were obtained from PBMCs. Receptors originate from a man younger than 35 in good health and CMV-seronegative.

The V gene is TRBV19, the J gene TRBJ1-3, with no clear D. CDR1 is LNHDA and CDR2 is SQIVND in the germline V gene (reference sequence). This CDR3 spans 15 amino acids. With 3 bases removed from V and 0 bases from J, the gap between germline ends came to 9 bases. The CDR3: CASSIDASSGNTIYF. Written as DNA, the CDR3 is TGTGCCAGTAGTATTGATGCTAGCTCTGGAAACACCATATATTTT.

The chain recombines TRBV29-1 with TRBJ1-5, with TRBD1 matching over 7 bases. CDR1 and CDR2 from the germline V gene are SQVTM and ANQGSEA. The CDR3 sequence is 15 residues long. Trimming removed 7 bases from V and 0 bases from J; junction bases left unmatched: 9. The CDR3 DNA reads as TGCAGCGCTAAGACAGGGTCCGATAGCAATCAGCCCCAGCATTTT. It yields the protein CSAKTGSDSNQPQHF.

The chain links TRBV2 to TRBJ1-6; no definite D call. This CDR3 has 14 amino acids. The V and J ends lost 7 bases and 7 bases respectively, with 14 bases between them. Per the germline V gene, CDR1 is SNHLY and CDR2 is FYNNEI. CDR3 loop: CASTSSRGNSPLHF. The CDR3 nucleotides read TGTGCCAGCACCTCATCCAGAGGGAATTCACCCCTCCACTTT.

The V call is TRBV28, the J call TRBJ2-2, with a possible D match to TRBD1 (6 bases). Per germline, CDR1 MDHEN and CDR2 SYDVKM. The V end lost 2 bases, the J end lost 0 bases, and 10 bases lay between the germline ends. The CDR3 sequence is 16 residues long. The CDR3 DNA is TGTGCCAGCAGTTTAGCAGGGACAACGAACACCGGGGAGCTGTTTTTT. Translated, it gives CASSLAGTTNTGELFF. The full variable domain, in which reference TRBV28 and TRBJ2-2 provide the parts outside the CDR3, is DVKVTQSSRYLVKRTGEKVFLECVQDMDHENMFWYRQDPGLGLRLIYFSYDVKMKEKGDIPEGYSVSREKKERFSLILESASTNQTSMYLCASSLAGTTNTGELFFGEGSRLTVL.

The chain is built from TRBV5-8 and TRBJ1-5; 10 bases line up with TRBD1. This CDR3 has 17 amino acids. Germline CDR1 SGHTS, CDR2 YDEGEE. V was pared by 6 bases and J by 7 bases, with 16 bases of the junction left unmatched. In DNA form, the CDR3 reads TGTGCCAGCACTATTGCAGGGGTTGGGGACAGGGGACAGCCCCAGCATTTT. Protein product: CASTIAGVGDRGQPQHF.

The rearrangement links TRBV2 to TRBJ1-1; D might be TRBD1 (6 bases). Germline lookup yields CDR1 SNHLY and CDR2 FYNNEI. This CDR3 contains 13 residues. V was clipped by 7 bases and J by 6 bases, with 15 bases between them. CDR3 region: CASIGQILPEAFF. CDR3 DNA sequence: TGTGCCAGCATTGGACAGATTTTACCTGAAGCTTTCTTT.

The chain recombines TRBV7-8 with TRBJ2-2; D unresolved. The germline V gene has CDR1 SGHVS and CDR2 FQNEAQ. V lost 4 bases and J 2 bases, leaving 11 bases between the germline ends. The CDR3 consists of 15 residues. The CDR3 here is CASSSSRVNTGELFF. CDR3 bases: TGTGCCAGCAGCTCCTCTCGGGTCAACACCGGGGAGCTGTTTTTT.

This clone was picked up a small number of times. V and J are TRBV6-1 and TRBJ1-4; possible D gene TRBD1, 5 bases. This CDR3 is 15 amino acids long. V was pared by 6 bases and J by 0 bases, with 11 bases between. The germline CDR1 and CDR2 sequences are MNHNS and SASEGT. CDR3 region: CASSPGHATNEKLFF. The CDR3 bases are TGTGCCAGCAGCCCAGGACATGCAACTAATGAAAAACTGTTTTTT.

DNA for the CDR3: TGTGCCAGCAGCTTAGGCGGACAGGGGGATAATTCACCCCTCCACTTT. This encodes CASSLGGQGDNSPLHF. The V gene is TRBV13, the J gene TRBJ1-6, with TRBD1 matching 10 bases. The CDR3 is made up of 16 amino acids. Germline CDR1 and CDR2: PRHDT and FYEKMQ (reference sequence). V shed 0 bases, J shed 5 bases, and the junction held 1 base outside the gene matches.

V usage is TRBV11-2 and J usage is TRBJ2-3, with D uncertain. The V gene lost 1 base and the J gene lost 2 bases, with 13 bases spanning the gap. Germline V gene data show CDR1 as SGHAT and CDR2 as FQNNGV. CDR3 size: 16 residues. CDR3 residues: CASSLGWRPDTDTQYF. CDR3 DNA sequence: TGTGCCAGCAGCTTAGGGTGGCGGCCCGACACAGATACGCAGTATTTT.

The chain employs TRBV7-8 and TRBJ1-5; D is ambiguous. With 5 bases removed from V and 0 bases from J, the gap between germline ends came to 14 bases. Germline assignment: CDR1 SGHVS and CDR2 FQNEAQ. CDR3 length: 16 residues. The CDR3 loop is CASSAEQIYSNQPQHF. CDR3 sequence (DNA): TGTGCCAGCAGCGCCGAACAGATTTATAGCAATCAGCCCCAGCATTTT.

The chain joins TRBV19 to TRBJ2-1; D not certain. Trimming removed 3 bases at V and 8 bases at J, with 14 bases between. The CDR3 runs to 14 residues. Germline V CDR1 and CDR2: LNHDA, SQIVND (reference sequence). DNA for the CDR3: TGTGCCAGTAGTATTACACTATCTCGGGATGAGCAGTTCTTC. It encodes CASSITLSRDEQFF.

The chain carries TRBV12-5 and TRBJ1-2, with D tentatively TRBD1 (5 bases). Trimming left V 6 bases short and J 2 bases short, with 10 bases between. In germline, CDR1 is LGHNT, CDR2 FRNRAP. CDR3 length: 13 residues. CDR3 sequence: CASGLTVNYGYTF. The DNA of the CDR3 is TGTGCTAGTGGATTGACAGTGAACTATGGCTACACCTTC.

The gene calls are TRBV6-5 and TRBJ1-2, with D maybe TRBD1 (5 bases). The CDR3 spans 14 residues. CDR1 MNHEY and CDR2 SVGAGI come from the germline V gene. V was pared by 2 bases and J by 4 bases, with 11 bases between. The CDR3: CASSYGGGIYGYTF. CDR3 nucleotides: TGTGCCAGCAGTTACGGGGGGGGGATCTATGGCTACACCTTC.

The chain links TRBV19 to TRBJ1-2; D is undetermined. V lost 7 bases, J lost 4 bases, and 19 bases lay in between. Germline V gene lookup returns CDR1 LNHDA and CDR2 SQIVND (reference sequence). The CDR3 runs 15 residues. Written as DNA, the CDR3 is TGTGCCAGTACCCCTTACCCCGAGGAGGGCTATGGCTACACCTTC. As protein: CASTPYPEEGYGYTF.

The chain is built from TRBV28 and TRBJ1-2; D may be TRBD1 (6 bases). V lost 3 bases to trimming and J lost 4 bases, with 9 bases between them. Germline CDR1 is MDHEN and CDR2 is SYDVKM. This CDR3 spans 13 amino acids. CDR3 amino acids: CASSFQGFYGYTF. The CDR3 DNA reads TGTGCCAGCAGTTTCCAGGGGTTCTATGGCTACACCTTC.

The CDR3 here is CASSIGRYNEQFF. CDR3 DNA sequence: TGTGCCAGTAGTATAGGCAGATACAATGAGCAGTTCTTC. The gene calls are TRBV19 and TRBJ2-1; D unclear. This CDR3 has 13 amino acids. Trimming removed 1 base at V and 4 bases at J, with 5 bases between. Germline CDR1 reads LNHDA; CDR2 reads SQIVND (reference sequence).

V is TRBV7-9 and J is TRBJ2-1, with D possibly TRBD2 on 6 matching bases. The ends were cut back, 5 bases at V and 4 bases at J, with 15 bases in the middle. CDR3 length: 15 residues. The germline gives CDR1 SEHNR, CDR2 FQNEAQ (reference sequence). The CDR3 DNA sequence: TGTGCCAGCAGCCTTATCCGGGGGAAGTACAATGAGCAGTTCTTC. This codes for CASSLIRGKYNEQFF.

The genes are TRBV5-1 and TRBJ2-5, with 7 bases fitting TRBD1. J gave up 4 bases and V 4 bases, and 4 bases lay outside the gene matches. The germline V gene has CDR1 SGHRS and CDR2 YFSETQ. This CDR3 spans 13 amino acids. The CDR3 loop reads CASSASGGETQYF. In DNA form, the CDR3 reads TGCGCCAGCAGCGCATCAGGGGGAGAGACCCAGTACTTC.